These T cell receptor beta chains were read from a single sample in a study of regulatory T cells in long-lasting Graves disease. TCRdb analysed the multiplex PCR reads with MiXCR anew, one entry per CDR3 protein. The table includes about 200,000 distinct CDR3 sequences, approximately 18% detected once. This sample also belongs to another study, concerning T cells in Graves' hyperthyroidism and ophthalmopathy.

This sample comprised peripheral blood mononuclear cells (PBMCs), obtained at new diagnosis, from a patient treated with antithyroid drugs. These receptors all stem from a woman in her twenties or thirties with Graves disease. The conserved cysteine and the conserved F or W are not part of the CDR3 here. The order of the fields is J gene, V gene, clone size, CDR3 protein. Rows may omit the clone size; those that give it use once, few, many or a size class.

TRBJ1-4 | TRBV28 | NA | ASSEAFNEKLF
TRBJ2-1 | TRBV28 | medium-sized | ASSPALYNEQF
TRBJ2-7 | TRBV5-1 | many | ASSLGHRDTTYEQY
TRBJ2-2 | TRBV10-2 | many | ASSEIQDTGELF
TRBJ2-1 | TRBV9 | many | ASSVGRGTRDTMDYEQF
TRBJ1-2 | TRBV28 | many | ASRLQGGYGYT
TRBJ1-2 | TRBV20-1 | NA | SAHPRDRGHYGYT
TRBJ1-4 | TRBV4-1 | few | ASSHPGREVGEKLF
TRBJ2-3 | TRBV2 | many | ASSDKRGARGDTQY
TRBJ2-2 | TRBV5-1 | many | ASSNGHNTGELF
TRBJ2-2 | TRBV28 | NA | ASSFARGDTGELF
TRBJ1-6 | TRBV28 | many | ASRFTGSRSPLH
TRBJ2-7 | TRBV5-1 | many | ASSLYTSGHIVEQY
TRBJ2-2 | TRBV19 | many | ASSIRQGAGTGELF
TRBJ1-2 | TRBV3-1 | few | ASSPRGTEGGYT
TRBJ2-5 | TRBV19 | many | ASRHATSGGYQETQY
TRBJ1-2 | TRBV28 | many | ASSLPNRGQNYGYT
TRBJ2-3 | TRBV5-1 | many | ASSSTVTDTQY